Presented here are 3 T cell receptor beta chains from one specimen sequenced in a study of T cells in Graves' hyperthyroidism and ophthalmopathy. Amplification of TCR beta CDR3 regions used RNA as the template. A set of HTBI primers served as the primers for a first-round RT-PCR of the TCR CDR3. Using its own MiXCR run on the multiplex PCR reads, TCRdb lists one record per CDR3 protein. The repertoire holds roughly 130,000 distinct CDR3 sequences, with less than 25% as singletons. The sequenced sample was blood. Receptors were obtained from a woman aged 50 to 60 with Graves' hyperthyroidism that later progressed to Graves' ophthalmopathy.

In regard to this clonotype: A read error may account for a junction end that differs from germline. V usage is TRBV19 and J usage is TRBJ2-1; perhaps TRBD1 as D (5 bases). This CDR3 has 15 residues. Per germline, CDR1 LNHDA and CDR2 SQIVND (reference sequence). CDR3 sequence (DNA): TGTGCCAGTAGTATCTGGACACTCTCCTACAATGAGCGGTTCTTC. As protein: CASSIWTLSYNERFF.

This clonotype came up many times. The chain carries TRBV28 and TRBJ1-2; 7 positions match TRBD1. The CDR3 is 21 amino acids. CDR1 is MDHEN and CDR2 is SYDVKM in the germline V gene. The junction had 22 bases not matched to a gene; V was cut back by 1 base and J by 2 bases. CDR3 sequence (DNA): TGTGCCAGCAGTTTATCCCCGAAGGGGACAGTACGATACTCTAAGAACTATGGCTACACCTTC. This codes for CASSLSPKGTVRYSKNYGYTF.

This clonotype showed up just a few times. This chain uses TRBV6-1 with TRBJ2-2; tentatively, D is TRBD2 (6 bases). Germline lookup yields CDR1 MNHNS and CDR2 SASEGT. The germline V and J ends were trimmed by 6 bases and 2 bases, with 13 bases remaining between them. This CDR3 contains 15 residues. The DNA for the CDR3 is TGTGCCAGCAGACGGGACTGGGCAAACACCGGGGAGCTGTTTTTT. The encoded protein is CASRRDWANTGELFF.